These 6 T cell receptor beta chains were sequenced from one sample in a study of blood T cell repertoires in COVID-19. Using immunoSEQ multiplex PCR, the repertoire was profiled, and TCRdb retains in-frame clones only, with some absent. The data hold about 270,000 clones, with around 90% observed a single time. Sequenced input: peripheral blood. These receptors originate from a man in his fifties or sixties who had recovered from COVID-19.

The chain has TRBV7-9 and TRBJ2-1; no definite D call. Germline V CDR1 and CDR2: SEHNR, FQNEAQ (reference sequence). Trimming took 10 bases from V and 0 from J, leaving 13 bases between them. This CDR3 region has 14 residues. CDR3 loop: CATSLSISYNEQFF. The CDR3 DNA follows: TGTGCCACCTCACTGAGCATCTCCTACAATGAGCAGTTCTTC. The variable domain in full, completed from reference TRBV7-9 and TRBJ2-1, reads DTGVSQNPRHKITKRGQNVTFRCDPISEHNRLYWYRQTLGQGPEFLTYFQNEAQLEKSRLLSDRFSAERPKGSFSTLEIQRTEQGDSAMYLCATSLSISYNEQFFGPGTRLTVL.

This chain uses TRBV9 with TRBJ2-2; a possible D gene is TRBD2 (5 bases). CDR1 is SGDLS, CDR2 YYNGEE, per germline. V dropped 5 bases and J dropped 8 bases, with 19 bases sitting between them. The CDR3 totals 15 residues. CDR3 coding DNA: TGTGCCAGCAGGGGAGATGGGGTCGGGTTTGGGGAGCTGTTTTTT. Amino acid sequence: CASRGDGVGFGELFF.

The rearrangement uses TRBV5-1 and TRBJ2-7, with D maybe TRBD1 (6 bases). CDR3 length: 14 residues. CDR1 is SGHRS, CDR2 YFSETQ, per germline. V was cut by 2 bases and J by 3 bases, with 12 bases left in between. CDR3 in amino acids: CASSLQGPYYEQYF. CDR3 in DNA: TGCGCCAGCAGCTTACAGGGTCCCTACTACGAGCAGTACTTC.

This clone appeared a single time. The chain has TRBV27 and TRBJ1-6; 9 nucleotides align to TRBD1. Trimming at V came to 7 bases and at J to 9 bases, leaving 13 bases not matched to a gene. The CDR3 contains 16 residues. Germline values: CDR1 MNHEY, CDR2 SMNVEV (reference sequence). The CDR3 reads CASTLDRGPPISPLHF. CDR3 sequence (DNA): TGTGCCAGCACCTTGGACAGGGGTCCCCCAATTTCACCCCTCCACTTT.

This chain links TRBV18 with TRBJ2-5, with 7 bases matching TRBD1. Germline CDR1 KGHSH, CDR2 LQKENI. V dropped 6 bases and J dropped 1; count of bases not matched to a gene: 23. The length of the CDR3 is 20 residues. The CDR3 is CASSHSGGDSRMSIQETQYF. Here the CDR3 DNA reads TGTGCCAGCTCCCATTCGGGTGGGGACAGCCGAATGTCCATCCAAGAGACCCAGTACTTC.

The genes are TRBV6-4 and TRBJ1-6; 8 bases fit TRBD1. In germline, CDR1 is MRHNA, CDR2 SNTAGT. With V trimmed by 5 bases and J by 9 bases, 15 bases remained unmatched. The CDR3 runs 17 residues. The CDR3 nucleotides read TGTGCCAGCAGTCCGAAACCGGACAGGGTTTGGGGTTCACCCCTCCACTTT. Translating it yields CASSPKPDRVWGSPLHF.